Below, 3 T cell receptor beta chains from the same sample are listed, as sequenced in a study of blood T cell repertoires in COVID-19. The protocol was immunoSEQ multiplex PCR, while the TCRdb copy is restricted to in-frame clones and leaves out a portion. The sample records 75,000 or so clones, roughly 85% being singletons. Sequenced: peripheral blood. The receptor set was obtained from a woman aged 80 or over with acute or convalescent COVID-19.

The chain uses TRBV30 and TRBJ1-3, with a weak D call TRBD1 (6 bases). This CDR3 comprises 16 residues. The V end lost 1 base, the J end lost 0 bases, and 13 bases lay between the germline ends. The germline CDR1 and CDR2 sequences are GTSNPN and SVGIG (reference sequence). The CDR3 nucleotides read TGTGCCTGGAGTGCCGGACAGTCTAGCTCTGGAAACACCATATATTTT. Protein product: CAWSAGQSSSGNTIYF.

The CDR3 loop is CASSYGDRDYGYTF. The CDR3 nucleotides read TGTGCCAGCAGCTATGGGGACAGGGACTATGGCTACACCTTC. V usage is TRBV7-9 and J usage is TRBJ1-2, with 9 bases fitting TRBD1. J gave up 3 bases and V 4 bases, and 3 bases lay outside the gene matches. CDR3 length: 14 residues. CDR1 and CDR2 (germline): SEHNR, FQNEAQ (reference sequence).

This chain uses TRBV19 with TRBJ1-3; D may be TRBD1 (6 bases). Germline loops: CDR1 LNHDA, CDR2 SQIVND (reference sequence). Trimming cost V 4 bases and J 4 bases, with 14 bases left between them. The CDR3 totals 15 residues. CDR3 protein: CASSTRGGSGNTIYF. CDR3 sequence (DNA): TGTGCCAGTAGTACCAGGGGAGGGAGCGGAAACACCATATATTTT.